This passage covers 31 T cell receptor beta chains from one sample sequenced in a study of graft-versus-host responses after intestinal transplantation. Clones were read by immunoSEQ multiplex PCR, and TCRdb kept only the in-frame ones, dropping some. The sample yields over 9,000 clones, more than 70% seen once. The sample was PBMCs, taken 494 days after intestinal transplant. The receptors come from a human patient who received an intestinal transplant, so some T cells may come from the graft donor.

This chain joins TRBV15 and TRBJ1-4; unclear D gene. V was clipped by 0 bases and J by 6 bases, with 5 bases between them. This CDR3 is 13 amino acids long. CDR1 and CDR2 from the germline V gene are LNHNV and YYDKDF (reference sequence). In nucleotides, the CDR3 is TGTGCCACCAGCAGAGATGGCTATGAAAAACTGTTTTTT. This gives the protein CATSRDGYEKLFF.

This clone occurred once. Here the CDR3 reads CAISAYPGTGNTEAFF. The CDR3 nucleotides read TGTGCCATCAGTGCCTACCCGGGGACAGGGAACACTGAAGCTTTCTTT. V is TRBV10-3 and J is TRBJ1-1; 8 nucleotides match TRBD1. This CDR3 spans 16 amino acids. The ends lost 4 bases at V and 1 base at J; junction bases unmatched: 8. CDR1 ENHRY and CDR2 SYGVKD come from the germline V gene.

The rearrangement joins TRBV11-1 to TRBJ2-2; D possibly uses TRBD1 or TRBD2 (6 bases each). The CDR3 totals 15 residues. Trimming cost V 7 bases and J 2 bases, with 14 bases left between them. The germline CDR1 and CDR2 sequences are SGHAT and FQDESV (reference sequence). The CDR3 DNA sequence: TGTGCCAGCACTGGAGGGACAATCAACACCGGGGAGCTGTTTTTT. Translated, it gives CASTGGTINTGELFF.

This chain's CDR3 is CASSQTSGKAKNIQYF. The CDR3 nucleotides are TGTGCCAGCAGCCAAACTAGCGGGAAAGCCAAAAACATTCAGTACTTC. The chain uses TRBV14 and TRBJ2-4; 10 nucleotides agree with TRBD2. J gave up 0 bases and V 2 bases, and 1 base lay outside the gene matches. The CDR3 is 16 residues long. The V gene's germline CDR1 is SGHDN and CDR2 FVKESK. Together with reference TRBV14 and TRBJ2-4, the CDR3 gives the full variable domain: EAGVTQFPSHSVIEKGQTVTLRCDPISGHDNLYWYRRVMGKEIKFLLHFVKESKQDESGMPNNRFLAERTGGTYSTLKVQPAELEDSGVYFCASSQTSGKAKNIQYFGAGTRLSVL.

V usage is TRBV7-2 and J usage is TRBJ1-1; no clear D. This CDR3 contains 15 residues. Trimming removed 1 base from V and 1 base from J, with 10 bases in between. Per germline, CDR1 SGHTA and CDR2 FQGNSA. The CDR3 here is CASSLDVGRNTEAFF. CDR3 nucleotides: TGTGCCAGCAGCTTAGATGTCGGGCGGAACACTGAAGCTTTCTTT.

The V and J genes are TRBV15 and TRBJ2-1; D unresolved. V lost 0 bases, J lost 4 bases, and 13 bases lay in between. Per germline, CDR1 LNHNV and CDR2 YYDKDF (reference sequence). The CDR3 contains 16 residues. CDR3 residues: CATSRDPPGLYNEQFF. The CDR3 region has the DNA TGTGCCACCAGCAGAGACCCTCCCGGCCTTTACAATGAGCAGTTCTTC.

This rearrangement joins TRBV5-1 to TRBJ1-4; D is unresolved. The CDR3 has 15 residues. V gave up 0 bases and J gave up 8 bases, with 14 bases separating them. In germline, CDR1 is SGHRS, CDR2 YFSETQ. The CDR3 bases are TGCGCCAGCAGCTTGGGAGTTAGGGATGGAGAAAAACTGTTTTTT. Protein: CASSLGVRDGEKLFF.

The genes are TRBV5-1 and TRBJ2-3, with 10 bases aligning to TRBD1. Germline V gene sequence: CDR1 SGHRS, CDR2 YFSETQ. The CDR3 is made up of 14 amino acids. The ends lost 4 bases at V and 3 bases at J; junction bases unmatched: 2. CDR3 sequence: CASSEDRGTDTQYF. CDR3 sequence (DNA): TGCGCCAGCAGCGAGGACAGGGGGACAGATACGCAGTATTTT.

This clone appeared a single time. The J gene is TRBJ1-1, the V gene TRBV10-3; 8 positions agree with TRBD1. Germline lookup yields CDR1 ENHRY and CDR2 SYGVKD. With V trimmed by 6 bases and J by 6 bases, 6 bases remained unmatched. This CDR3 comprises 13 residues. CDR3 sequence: CAISAQGEPEAFF. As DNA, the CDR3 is TGTGCCATCAGCGCACAGGGGGAACCTGAAGCTTTCTTT.

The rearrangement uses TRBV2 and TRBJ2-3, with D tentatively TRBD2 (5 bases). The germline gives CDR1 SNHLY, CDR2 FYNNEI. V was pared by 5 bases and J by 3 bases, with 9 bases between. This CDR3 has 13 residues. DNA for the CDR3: TGTGCCAGCAGTACCGGGGTTACAGATACGCAGTATTTT. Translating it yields CASSTGVTDTQYF.

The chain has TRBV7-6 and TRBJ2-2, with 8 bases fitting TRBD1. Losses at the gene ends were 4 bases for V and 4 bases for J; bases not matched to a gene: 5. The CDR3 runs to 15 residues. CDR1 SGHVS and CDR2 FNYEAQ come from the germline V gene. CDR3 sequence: CASSSLQGGTGELFF. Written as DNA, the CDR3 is TGTGCCAGCAGCTCCCTACAGGGGGGCACCGGGGAGCTGTTTTTT.

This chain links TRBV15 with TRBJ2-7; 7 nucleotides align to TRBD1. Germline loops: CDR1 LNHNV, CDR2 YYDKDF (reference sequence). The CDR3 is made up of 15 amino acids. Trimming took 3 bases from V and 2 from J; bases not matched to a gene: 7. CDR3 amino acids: CATSRSSQGAYEQYF. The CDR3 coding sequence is TGTGCCACCAGCAGGTCATCCCAGGGGGCCTACGAGCAGTACTTC.

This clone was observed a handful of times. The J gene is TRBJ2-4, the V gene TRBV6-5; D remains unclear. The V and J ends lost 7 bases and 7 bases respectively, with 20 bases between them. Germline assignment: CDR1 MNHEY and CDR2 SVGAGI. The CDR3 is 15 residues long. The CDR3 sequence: CASTLEEPERNIQYF. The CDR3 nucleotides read TGTGCCAGCACCCTAGAGGAGCCGGAAAGGAACATTCAGTACTTC.

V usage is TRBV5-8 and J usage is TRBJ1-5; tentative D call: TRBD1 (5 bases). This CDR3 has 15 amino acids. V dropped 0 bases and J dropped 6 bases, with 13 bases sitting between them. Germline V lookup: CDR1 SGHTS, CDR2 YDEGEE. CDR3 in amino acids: CASSLGWQGGQPQHF. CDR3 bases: TGTGCCAGCAGCTTGGGTTGGCAGGGAGGTCAGCCCCAGCATTTT.

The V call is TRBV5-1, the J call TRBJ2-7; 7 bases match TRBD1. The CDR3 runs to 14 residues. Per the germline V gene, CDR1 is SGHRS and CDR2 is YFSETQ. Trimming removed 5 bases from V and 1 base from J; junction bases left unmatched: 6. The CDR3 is CASSRDSSSYEQYF. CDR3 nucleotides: TGCGCCAGCAGTCGGGACAGCTCATCCTACGAGCAGTACTTC.

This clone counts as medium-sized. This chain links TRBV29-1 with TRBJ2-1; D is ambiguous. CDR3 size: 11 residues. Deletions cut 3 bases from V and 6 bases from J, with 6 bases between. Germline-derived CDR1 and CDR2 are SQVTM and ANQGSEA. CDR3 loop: CSVEKGNEQFF. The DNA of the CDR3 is TGCAGCGTTGAGAAGGGCAATGAGCAGTTCTTC.

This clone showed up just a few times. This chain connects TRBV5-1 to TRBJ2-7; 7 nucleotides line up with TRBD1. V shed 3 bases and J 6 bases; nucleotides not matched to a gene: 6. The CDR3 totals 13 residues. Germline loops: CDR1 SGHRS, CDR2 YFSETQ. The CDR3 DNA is TGCGCCAGCAGCTCACAACAGGGGTTCGAGCAGTACTTC. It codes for CASSSQQGFEQYF.

The CDR3 bases are TGTGCCAGCAGTTACGGCAGGGCTGGAAACACCATATATTTT. Amino acid sequence: CASSYGRAGNTIYF. V is TRBV6-5 and J is TRBJ1-3; TRBD1 might be the D (5 bases). The length of the CDR3 is 14 residues. The germline V gene encodes CDR1 MNHEY and CDR2 SVGAGI. Deletions cut 2 bases from V and 2 bases from J, with 7 bases between.

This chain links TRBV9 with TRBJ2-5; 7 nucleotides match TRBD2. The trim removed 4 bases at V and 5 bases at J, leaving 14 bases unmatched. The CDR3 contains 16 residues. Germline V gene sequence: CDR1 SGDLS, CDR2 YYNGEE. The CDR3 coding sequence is TGTGCCAGCAGCCCTCGAATGGGGGGGGGTTTGGAGACCCAGTACTTC. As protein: CASSPRMGGGLETQYF.

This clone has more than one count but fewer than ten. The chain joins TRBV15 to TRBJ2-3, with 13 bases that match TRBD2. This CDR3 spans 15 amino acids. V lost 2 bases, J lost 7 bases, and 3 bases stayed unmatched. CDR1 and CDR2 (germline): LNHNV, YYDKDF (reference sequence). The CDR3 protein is CATSRTSGGAYTQYF. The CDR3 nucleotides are TGTGCCACCAGCAGAACTAGCGGGGGGGCATATACGCAGTATTTT.

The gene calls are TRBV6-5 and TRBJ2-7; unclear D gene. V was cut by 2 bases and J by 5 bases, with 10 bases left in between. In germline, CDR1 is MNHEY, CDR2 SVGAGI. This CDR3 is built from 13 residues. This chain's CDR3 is CASSYPASNEQYF. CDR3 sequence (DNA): TGTGCCAGCAGTTACCCCGCTTCAAACGAGCAGTACTTC.

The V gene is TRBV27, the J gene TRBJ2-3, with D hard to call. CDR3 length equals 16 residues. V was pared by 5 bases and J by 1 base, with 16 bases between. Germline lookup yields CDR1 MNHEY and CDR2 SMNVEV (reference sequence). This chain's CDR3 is CASSPRRTRRTDTQYF. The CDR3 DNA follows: TGTGCCAGCAGTCCCCGCCGGACCCGCCGCACAGATACGCAGTATTTT.

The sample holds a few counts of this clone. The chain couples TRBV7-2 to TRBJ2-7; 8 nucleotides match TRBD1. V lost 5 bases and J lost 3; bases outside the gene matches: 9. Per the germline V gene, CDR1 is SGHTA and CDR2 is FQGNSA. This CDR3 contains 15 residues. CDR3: CASSQRTGSLYEQYF. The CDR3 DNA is TGTGCCAGCAGCCAACGGACAGGGTCCCTCTACGAGCAGTACTTC.

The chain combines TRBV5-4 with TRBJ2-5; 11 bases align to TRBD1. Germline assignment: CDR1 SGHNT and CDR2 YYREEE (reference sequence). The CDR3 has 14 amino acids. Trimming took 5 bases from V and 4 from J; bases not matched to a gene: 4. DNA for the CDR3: TGTGCCAGCAGTCCCGGGACAGGGGGAGAGACCCAGTACTTC. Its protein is CASSPGTGGETQYF.

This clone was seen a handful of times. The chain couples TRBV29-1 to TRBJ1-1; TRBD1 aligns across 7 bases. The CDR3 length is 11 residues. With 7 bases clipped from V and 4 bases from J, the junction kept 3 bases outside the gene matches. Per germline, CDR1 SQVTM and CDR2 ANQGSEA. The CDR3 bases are TGCAGCGACGGACAGGTCACTGAAGCTTTCTTT. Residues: CSDGQVTEAFF.

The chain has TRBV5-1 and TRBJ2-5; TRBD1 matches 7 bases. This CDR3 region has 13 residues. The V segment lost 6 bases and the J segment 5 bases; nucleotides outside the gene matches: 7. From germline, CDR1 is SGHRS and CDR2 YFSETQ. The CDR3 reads CASNRGPSETQYF. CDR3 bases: TGCGCCAGCAACAGGGGCCCTTCGGAGACCCAGTACTTC.

CDR3: CASSLFVEQYF. The CDR3 DNA sequence: TGTGCCAGCAGTTTATTCGTGGAGCAGTACTTC. This chain connects TRBV28 to TRBJ2-7; D gene ambiguous. Germline V lookup: CDR1 MDHEN, CDR2 SYDVKM. The germline V and J ends were trimmed by 1 base and 7 bases, with 5 bases remaining between them. This CDR3 has 11 amino acids.

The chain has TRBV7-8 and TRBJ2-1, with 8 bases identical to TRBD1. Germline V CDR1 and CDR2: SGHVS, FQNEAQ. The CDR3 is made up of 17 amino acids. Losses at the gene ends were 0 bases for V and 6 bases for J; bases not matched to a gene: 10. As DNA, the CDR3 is TGTGCCAGCAGCTTAGCGTCAGGGGGCCTGATAAGCAATGAGCAGTTCTTC. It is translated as CASSLASGGLISNEQFF.

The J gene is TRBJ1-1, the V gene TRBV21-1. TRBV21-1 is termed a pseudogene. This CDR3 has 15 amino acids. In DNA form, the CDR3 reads TGTGCCAGCAGCAAACTGGCGGGTTTGAACACTGAAGCTTTCTTT. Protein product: CASSKLAGLNTEAFF.

This CDR3 is CASSPGTAGKETQYF. CDR3 bases: TGTGCCAGCTCACCAGGGACGGCAGGGAAAGAGACCCAGTACTTC. The V and J genes are TRBV18 and TRBJ2-5, with D perhaps being TRBD1 or TRBD2 (5 bases each). Germline CDR1 reads KGHSH; CDR2 reads LQKENI. Trimming left V 2 bases short and J 3 bases short, with 13 bases between. There are 15 residues in the CDR3. Variable domain in full (rest from reference TRBV18 and TRBJ2-5): NAGVMQNPRHLVRRRGQEARLRCSPMKGHSHVYWYRQLPEEGLKFMVYLQKENIIDESGMPKERFSAEFPKEGPSILRIQQVVRGDSAAYFCASSPGTAGKETQYFGPGTRLLVL.

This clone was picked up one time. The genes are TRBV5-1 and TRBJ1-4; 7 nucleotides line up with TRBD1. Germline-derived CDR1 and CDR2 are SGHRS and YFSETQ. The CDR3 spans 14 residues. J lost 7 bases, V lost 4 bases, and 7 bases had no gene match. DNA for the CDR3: TGCGCCAGCAGCCGACAGGGTTGGAGTGAAAAACTGTTTTTT. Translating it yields CASSRQGWSEKLFF.